The TCR beta chain under discussion was sequenced for a study of T cell repertoires in cytomegalovirus infection. The overall study: Recently identified HLA-C-restricted CMV epitopes and well-studied HLA-B-restricted CMV epitopes were used by the study.

This clonotype was seen only a few times. The antigen remains unidentified. The CDR3 consists of 15 residues. With V trimmed by 5 bases and J by 1 base, 5 bases remained unmatched. Germline CDR1 and CDR2: SGHTA and FQGNSA. Study observations and caveats: There were HLA-C-restricted CMV-specific TCR beta clonotypes dominating the ex vivo response.

TCRdb independently ran MiXCR on the reads; one entry per CDR3 protein. This sample yields 400,000 to 600,000 distinct CDR3 sequences, of which 42% are seen a single time; around two fifths belongs to the top ten. The origin of this receptor is a human donor in good health (CMV status not recorded). Some clones in this sample may be carry-over from other donors' samples. The sequencing used cultured PBMCs, collected from culture after CMV antigen stimulation. The V gene is TRBV7-2, the J gene TRBJ1-5; 7 bases agree with TRBD1. CDR3: CASSAGTVSNQPQHF. As DNA, the CDR3 is TGTGCCAGCAGCGCAGGGACAGTAAGCAATCAGCCCCAGCATTTT. Combining the CDR3 with reference TRBV7-2 and TRBJ1-5 gives the whole variable domain GAGVSQSPSNKVTEKGKDVELRCDPISGHTALYWYRQSLGQGLEFLIYFQGNSAPDKSGLPSDRFSAERTGGSVSTLTIQRTQQEDSAVYLCASSAGTVSNQPQHFGDGTRLSIL.